The 13 T cell receptor beta chains below all came from one sample that was sequenced in a study of T cell changes during pregnancy in multiple sclerosis. Using immunoSEQ multiplex PCR, the repertoire was profiled, and TCRdb retains in-frame clones only, with some absent. The sample has 60,000 or so clones, about 87% seen once. Specimen: peripheral blood, collected in the first trimester of pregnancy. All receptors come from a female donor in good health, enrolled as a control in a pregnancy study.

V gene TRBV11-2 combines with J gene TRBJ1-2; D gene uncertain. Germline loops: CDR1 SGHAT, CDR2 FQNNGV. Trimming cost V 4 bases and J 8 bases, with 14 bases left between them. The CDR3 has 13 amino acids. This CDR3 is CASSSSEGGGYTF. As DNA, the CDR3 is TGTGCCAGCAGCTCCTCTGAGGGAGGGGGCTACACCTTC.

This sequence joins TRBV30 and TRBJ2-5; TRBD1 is a possible D gene (5 bases). The CDR3 consists of 11 residues. Trimming removed 4 bases from V and 4 bases from J, with 7 bases in between. In germline, CDR1 is GTSNPN, CDR2 SVGIG (reference sequence). CDR3 nucleotide sequence: TGTGCCTGGAAGGGGCTAGAGACCCAGTACTTC. Translation: CAWKGLETQYF.

V usage is TRBV5-1 and J usage is TRBJ1-2, with unresolved D. Trimming shortened V by 4 bases and J by 6 bases, and 4 bases separated the two germline ends. The CDR3 consists of 10 residues. Germline loops: CDR1 SGHRS, CDR2 YFSETQ. CDR3 residues: CASSNNGYTF. For the CDR3, the DNA is TGCGCCAGCAGCAACAATGGCTACACCTTC.

The chain recombines TRBV19 with TRBJ2-1, with 11 bases aligning to TRBD2. Germline V gene lookup returns CDR1 LNHDA and CDR2 SQIVND (reference sequence). V shed 5 bases and J 0 bases; nucleotides not matched to a gene: 18. The CDR3 sequence is 21 residues long. The CDR3 protein is CASSGTGKASGGWSSYNEQFF. The CDR3 DNA reads as TGTGCCAGTAGTGGGACAGGGAAAGCTAGCGGGGGGTGGTCCTCCTACAATGAGCAGTTCTTC.

The CDR3: CASSPPSGVYNEQFF. In DNA form, the CDR3 reads TGTGCCAGCAGCCCCCCTAGCGGGGTCTACAATGAGCAGTTCTTC. The V call is TRBV5-5, the J call TRBJ2-1; 9 nucleotides line up with TRBD2. CDR1 is SGHKS and CDR2 is YYEKEE in the germline V gene (reference sequence). J lost 3 bases, V lost 4 bases, and 5 bases had no gene match. This CDR3 is built from 15 residues.

V gene TRBV4-3 combines with J gene TRBJ2-7; TRBD2 aligns across 10 bases. The CDR3 is made up of 15 amino acids. V was pared by 2 bases and J by 4 bases, with 5 bases of the junction left unmatched. Germline CDR1 is LGHNA and CDR2 is YSLEER. CDR3 coding DNA: TGCGCCAGCAGCCAAATAGCGGGGGGTGGATACGAGCAGTACTTC. This gives the protein CASSQIAGGGYEQYF.

The CDR3 sequence: CASSFQRSYEQYF. For the CDR3, the DNA is TGTGCCAGCAGCTTCCAGCGTTCCTACGAGCAGTACTTC. J is TRBJ2-7 and V is TRBV11-3, with unresolved D. Between the trimmed V and J ends, which lost 3 bases and 1 base, there was a span of 7 bases. The CDR3 consists of 13 residues. Germline CDR1 and CDR2: SGHNT and YENEEA.

The chain combines TRBV9 with TRBJ2-2; 9 bases agree with TRBD1. Germline V gene sequence: CDR1 SGDLS, CDR2 YYNGEE. The CDR3 has 16 amino acids. Unmatched junction bases numbered 7, after V lost 2 bases and J lost 5 bases. CDR3 sequence: CASSVETGGYTGELFF. The CDR3 DNA follows: TGTGCCAGCAGCGTGGAGACAGGGGGGTATACCGGGGAGCTGTTTTTT.

V usage is TRBV4-1 and J usage is TRBJ2-1; a possible D gene is TRBD2 (5 bases). Germline assignment: CDR1 MGHRA and CDR2 YSYEKL. The CDR3 covers 14 residues. Trimming cost V 0 bases and J 14 bases, with 17 bases left between them. This CDR3 is CASSQDQEEDLEFF. CDR3 bases: TGCGCCAGCAGCCAAGATCAGGAGGAGGATTTGGAGTTCTTC.

V usage is TRBV2 and J usage is TRBJ2-3; TRBD1 matches 7 bases. V shed 8 bases, J shed 5 bases, and the junction held 1 base outside the gene matches. The V gene's germline CDR1 is SNHLY and CDR2 FYNNEI. This CDR3 has 11 residues. CDR3 DNA: TGTGCCAGCGACAGGGAAGATACGCAGTATTTT. This translates into CASDREDTQYF.

This chain connects TRBV7-3 to TRBJ1-1; D remains unclear. V was trimmed by 1 base and J by 0 bases, leaving 9 bases between them. Germline assignment: CDR1 SGHTA and CDR2 FQGTGA. The CDR3 has 15 amino acids. CDR3 in amino acids: CASSLIYGVNTEAFF. DNA for the CDR3: TGTGCCAGCAGCTTAATATACGGGGTGAACACTGAAGCTTTCTTT.

This chain links TRBV9 with TRBJ2-7, with D maybe TRBD2 (6 bases). V gave up 0 bases and J gave up 3 bases, with 10 bases separating them. This CDR3 contains 14 residues. The V gene's germline CDR1 is SGDLS and CDR2 YYNGEE. The CDR3 coding sequence is TGTGCCAGCAGCGTAGCGACTAGTAGCTACGAGCAGTACTTC. Its translation: CASSVATSSYEQYF.

This chain uses TRBV11-1 with TRBJ1-2; D call uncertain. This CDR3 spans 12 amino acids. Trimming stripped 0 bases from V and 8 bases from J, with 7 bases between. CDR1 is SGHAT and CDR2 is FQDESV in the germline V gene (reference sequence). CDR3 amino acids: CASSLAGRGYTF. The CDR3 coding sequence is TGTGCCAGCAGCTTAGCAGGGAGAGGCTACACCTTC.